This TCR beta chain came from a study of OX40 agonist ivuxolimab in advanced cancers. Study-wide points: Partial responders dosed at 0.1-3.0 mg/kg displayed clonal expansion ranking among the lowest.

TCRdb's table, derived via immunoSEQ multiplex PCR, lists solely in-frame clones and lacks some. The table lists 9,500 to 15,000 clones, approximately 70% of them singletons. Concerning this clone: Its antigen is undetermined.

Germline V gives CDR1 SGHTA, CDR2 FQGNSA. The CDR3 has 15 residues. The V end lost 4 bases, the J end lost 6 bases, and 16 bases lay between the germline ends. Baseline, cycle 4 day 1, and cycle 7 day 1 were the blood sampling points. The sample in question was CD4+ or CD8+ T cells sorted from blood, obtained in a trial of the OX40 agonist ivuxolimab. The gene calls are TRBV7-2 and TRBJ2-1; a possible D gene is TRBD2 (5 bases). The sequence was collected from an adult with an advanced solid tumor such as melanoma, head and neck, liver or kidney cancer. The CDR3 DNA reads TGTGCCAGCAGCTATGACGGGGATGCGGGCAATGAGCAGTTCTTC. Protein product: CASSYDGDAGNEQFF.